This TCR beta chain was found in a study of blood T cell repertoires in COVID-19. Study as a whole: Specimens from acute and convalescent COVID-19 originated in the United States, Italy and Spain.

The repertoire was sequenced with immunoSEQ multiplex PCR; TCRdb's copy has only in-frame clones and lacks some. The sample holds about 140,000 clones, 78% seen once. The participants were between roughly 18 and 89 years old and came from about two dozen US areas. Clinical histories supplied by participants themselves formed the basis of cohort assignment. Cohort 3 donors counted as recovered after two negative PCRs, clearance, or resolved symptoms. Germline V gives CDR1 SEHNR, CDR2 FQNEAQ (reference sequence). CDR3 size: 12 residues. Trimming shortened V by 5 bases and J by 4 bases, and 8 bases separated the two germline ends. By proportion, this clone is medium-sized.

The source is a woman aged 45-59 years who had recovered from COVID-19. Input material: PBMCs or T cells enriched from blood (not recorded which). The chain is built from TRBV7-9 and TRBJ1-1; unclear D gene. The CDR3 DNA follows: TGTGCCAGCAGCGCCCTACCCACTGAAGCTTTCTTT. As protein: CASSALPTEAFF.